This T cell receptor beta chain was obtained from a study of blood T cell repertoires in COVID-19. The wider study: Samples taken during acute and convalescent COVID-19 were collected in the United States, Italy and Spain. PBMCs, B-cell-depleted T cells, or T cells provided the cDNA or gDNA that made up the material.

The authors' processing: Counts of nucleated cells, estimated from reference gene primer amplification, were obtained. Profiled with immunoSEQ multiplex PCR; TCRdb holds only in-frame clones, not every one. V and J calls and clone size come straight from that table; D and trimming were deduced from the DNA. The table has under 350,000 clones, around 88% seen once. The germline CDR1 and CDR2 sequences are KGHDR and SFDVKD. The length of the CDR3 is 15 residues. V lost 3 bases and J lost 10; bases outside the gene matches: 11. Sequencing was carried out using peripheral blood. V and J are TRBV24-1 and TRBJ1-2; 9 bases are a match to TRBD1. This TCR came from a man between 40 and 49 years old with acute or convalescent COVID-19. DNA of the CDR3: TGTGCCACCAGTGATCCGCTCGGGACAGGGAACGTCTACACCTTC. Encoded protein: CATSDPLGTGNVYTF.